The rows below give T cell receptor beta chains drawn from one sample of a study of yellow fever vaccine responses in identical twins. Using its own MiXCR run on the RT-PCR reads, TCRdb lists one record per CDR3 protein. The profile shows approximately 20,000 distinct CDR3 sequences, approximately 79% of them singletons. The sequences come from T cells from blood (PBMCs), unsorted or a sorted subset (not recorded which), collected before or after yellow fever vaccination (not recorded which). Every receptor here comes from a woman aged 18 to 35 who received the yellow fever vaccine. The CDR3 runs from the conserved cysteine through the conserved F or W. The order of the fields is CDR3 protein, CDR3 DNA, D gene, V gene, clone size, J gene. A D gene is named only where the DNA matches it firmly. Part of the rows lack a size; the others show once, few, many or a class for expanded clones.

CDR3: CAVEWSGSLHF
DNA: TGTGCCGTCGAGTGGTCGGGCTCTCTCCACTTT
D: .
V: TRBV11-1
size: once
J: TRBJ1-6

CDR3: CASTTTQDTEAFF
DNA: TGTGCCAGCACCACCACCCAGGACACTGAAGCTTTCTTT
D: .
V: TRBV7-8
size: .
J: TRBJ1-1

CDR3: CSVDRENWETQYF
DNA: TGCAGCGTTGACAGGGAAAATTGGGAGACCCAGTACTTC
D: .
V: TRBV29-1
size: few
J: TRBJ2-5

CDR3: CASSPGNNAGNTIYF
DNA: TGCGCCAGCAGCCCAGGGAACAATGCTGGAAACACCATATATTTT
D: .
V: TRBV5-1
size: .
J: TRBJ1-3

CDR3: CSVESSQELYNEQFF
DNA: TGCAGCGTTGAATCCTCGCAGGAATTATACAATGAGCAGTTCTTC
D: .
V: TRBV29-1
size: .
J: TRBJ2-1

CDR3: CASSPGSNTGELFF
DNA: TGTGCCAGCTCACCAGGTTCGAACACCGGGGAGCTGTTTTTT
D: .
V: TRBV18
size: few
J: TRBJ2-2

CDR3: CASSLDGAMNTEAFF
DNA: TGTGCCAGCAGCTTGGATGGGGCCATGAACACTGAAGCTTTCTTT
D: .
V: TRBV5-8
size: .
J: TRBJ1-1

CDR3: CASSLGPETQYF
DNA: TGCGCCAGCAGCTTGGGGCCAGAGACCCAGTACTTC
D: .
V: TRBV5-1
size: .
J: TRBJ2-5

CDR3: CAISGRFGSNEQFF
DNA: TGTGCCATCAGTGGCCGGTTCGGTTCCAATGAGCAGTTCTTC
D: .
V: TRBV10-3
size: .
J: TRBJ2-1

CDR3: CASSPRDRETYEQYF
DNA: TGTGCCAGCTCACCCCGGGACAGGGAGACCTACGAGCAGTACTTC
D: TRBD1
V: TRBV18
size: few
J: TRBJ2-7

CDR3: CATSVRGEGQETQYF
DNA: TGTGCCACCAGTGTCAGGGGCGAGGGTCAAGAGACCCAGTACTTC
D: .
V: TRBV24-1
size: .
J: TRBJ2-5

CDR3: CASSLMTEEKLFF
DNA: TGCGCCAGCAGCTTGATGACGGAGGAAAAACTGTTTTTT
D: .
V: TRBV5-1
size: .
J: TRBJ1-4

CDR3: CASSLGAGGTYEQYF
DNA: TGTGCCAGCAGCTTAGGGGCGGGAGGAACCTACGAGCAGTACTTC
D: TRBD2
V: TRBV11-3
size: once
J: TRBJ2-7

CDR3: CASSPLLPSGINTGELFF
DNA: TGTGCCAGCTCACCACTCCTACCCAGCGGGATTAACACCGGGGAGCTGTTTTTT
D: TRBD2
V: TRBV18
size: .
J: TRBJ2-2

CDR3: CASSWTSRNYNEQFF
DNA: TGTGCCAGCAGCTGGACTAGCCGGAATTACAATGAGCAGTTCTTC
D: TRBD2
V: TRBV11-1
size: .
J: TRBJ2-1

CDR3: CASSPAIASSTDTQYF
DNA: TGCGCCAGCAGCCCGGCTATAGCGAGCTCCACAGATACGCAGTATTTT
D: .
V: TRBV5-1
size: once
J: TRBJ2-3

CDR3: CSVEHGGDTQYF
DNA: TGCAGCGTTGAACATGGTGGGGATACGCAGTATTTT
D: .
V: TRBV29-1
size: .
J: TRBJ2-3

CDR3: CASSPIIYNEQFF
DNA: TGTGCCAGCTCACCAATCATATACAATGAGCAGTTCTTC
D: .
V: TRBV18
size: .
J: TRBJ2-1

CDR3: CATSDPGQRQETQYF
DNA: TGTGCCACCAGTGACCCGGGACAGAGACAAGAGACCCAGTACTTC
D: TRBD1
V: TRBV24-1
size: .
J: TRBJ2-5

CDR3: CASSPSDKTYEQYF
DNA: TGTGCCAGCTCACCTTCCGACAAGACCTACGAGCAGTACTTC
D: .
V: TRBV18
size: .
J: TRBJ2-7

CDR3: CASSEGTSLRDEQFF
DNA: TGCGCCAGCAGTGAAGGGACTAGTCTGCGCGATGAGCAGTTCTTC
D: TRBD2
V: TRBV10-1
size: .
J: TRBJ2-1

CDR3: CASSRGPYEQYF
DNA: TGTGCCAGCAGCCGTGGTCCCTACGAGCAGTACTTC
D: .
V: TRBV11-3
size: few
J: TRBJ2-7

CDR3: CASSPNRNYEQYF
DNA: TGTGCCAGCTCACCAAACAGGAACTACGAGCAGTACTTC
D: .
V: TRBV18
size: .
J: TRBJ2-7

CDR3: CASSLVAGESYNEQFF
DNA: TGTGCCAGCAGTCTAGTAGCGGGAGAATCCTACAATGAGCAGTTCTTC
D: TRBD2
V: TRBV28
size: .
J: TRBJ2-1

CDR3: CASSQEDYLKYSEQYF
DNA: TGTGCCAGCAGCCAAGAGGACTACCTAAAGTACTCCGAGCAGTACTTC
D: .
V: TRBV3-1
size: once
J: TRBJ2-7

CDR3: CASSELWPVRLERGYTF
DNA: TGTGCCAGCAGTGAACTATGGCCAGTTCGACTTGAGCGTGGCTACACCTTC
D: .
V: TRBV6-1
size: .
J: TRBJ1-2

CDR3: CASSLRVGYGYTF
DNA: TGTGCCAGCAGCTTGAGGGTAGGGTATGGCTACACCTTC
D: .
V: TRBV2
size: .
J: TRBJ1-2

CDR3: CASKGDVYGYTF
DNA: TGTGCCAGCAAAGGGGATGTCTATGGCTACACCTTC
D: .
V: TRBV25-1
size: .
J: TRBJ1-2

CDR3: CASSSSGGYNEQFF
DNA: TGTGCCAGCAGTTCTAGCGGGGGTTACAATGAGCAGTTCTTC
D: TRBD2
V: TRBV27
size: .
J: TRBJ2-1

CDR3: CASRRTLTTGSNQPQHF
DNA: TGTGCCAGCAGGCGGACACTCACAACGGGGAGCAATCAGCCCCAGCATTTT
D: .
V: TRBV12-3/TRBV12-4
size: .
J: TRBJ1-5

CDR3: CASSAGPANNEQFF
DNA: TGCGCCAGCAGTGCGGGACCGGCCAACAATGAGCAGTTCTTC
D: .
V: TRBV10-1
size: .
J: TRBJ2-1

CDR3: CASRRGRSADTQYF
DNA: TGTGCCAGCCGACGCGGGAGGAGTGCAGATACGCAGTATTTT
D: TRBD2
V: TRBV3-1
size: .
J: TRBJ2-3

CDR3: CASIRTGLSYGYTF
DNA: TGTGCCAGCATAAGAACAGGGCTGAGCTATGGCTACACCTTC
D: .
V: TRBV2
size: few
J: TRBJ1-2

CDR3: CASSLGTLYEQYF
DNA: TGTGCCAGCAGCCTAGGCACCTTGTACGAGCAGTACTTC
D: .
V: TRBV11-2
size: .
J: TRBJ2-7

CDR3: CASSSQTSDPDTQYF
DNA: TGTGCCAGCAGCTCGCAGACTAGCGACCCAGATACGCAGTATTTT
D: TRBD2
V: TRBV7-9
size: .
J: TRBJ2-3

CDR3: CASSLSVGELFF
DNA: TGTGCCAGCAGTTTAAGTGTTGGGGAGCTGTTTTTT
D: .
V: TRBV12-3/TRBV12-4
size: few
J: TRBJ2-2

CDR3: CASSPGDYRNEQFF
DNA: TGTGCCAGCTCACCGGGCGACTACAGGAATGAGCAGTTCTTC
D: .
V: TRBV18
size: .
J: TRBJ2-1

CDR3: CSVAGTGASTYNEQFF
DNA: TGCAGCGTGGCTGGGACAGGGGCTAGCACCTACAATGAGCAGTTCTTC
D: TRBD1
V: TRBV29-1
size: few
J: TRBJ2-1

CDR3: CASSQRQAGRDEQFF
DNA: TGTGCCAGCAGCCAGCGGCAGGCGGGTAGGGATGAGCAGTTCTTC
D: .
V: TRBV11-3
size: .
J: TRBJ2-1

CDR3: CASSPNSGTTYNEQFF
DNA: TGTGCCAGCTCACCAAATAGCGGGACAACCTACAATGAGCAGTTCTTC
D: TRBD2
V: TRBV18
size: .
J: TRBJ2-1

CDR3: CSVDARASQETQYF
DNA: TGCAGCGTTGACGCCAGGGCCTCCCAAGAGACCCAGTACTTC
D: .
V: TRBV29-1
size: .
J: TRBJ2-5

CDR3: CASRPGGKEQFF
DNA: TGTGCCAGCAGGCCAGGGGGAAAGGAGCAGTTCTTC
D: TRBD1
V: TRBV2
size: .
J: TRBJ2-1

CDR3: CSARARAGYTF
DNA: TGCAGTGCTAGAGCGCGTGCCGGCTACACCTTC
D: .
V: TRBV20-1
size: few
J: TRBJ1-2

CDR3: CASSSSGRLLEAQYF
DNA: TGTGCCAGCAGTTCTAGCGGGAGGTTACTAGAGGCCCAGTACTTC
D: TRBD2
V: TRBV28
size: few
J: TRBJ2-5

CDR3: CASSQSRDSLQSTDTQYF
DNA: TGTGCCAGCAGCCAAAGCCGGGACAGCCTACAGAGCACAGATACGCAGTATTTT
D: TRBD1
V: TRBV4-2
size: .
J: TRBJ2-3